The 17 T cell receptor beta chains reported below all come from one sample, sequenced in a study of response to subunit inactivated influenza vaccine. TCRdb re-analysed the RT-PCR reads in MiXCR, keeping a single row per CDR3 protein. Among some 300,000 distinct CDR3 sequences listed, around 22% were seen once. The sample in question was PBMCs from blood, obtained approximately 20 months after vaccination. The receptor source for this set is a man aged 45 to 75 who received an inactivated influenza vaccine.

This clonotype was found many times. The genes are TRBV10-3 and TRBJ1-2; D is undetermined. V was trimmed by 0 bases and J by 3 bases, leaving 5 bases between them. Germline CDR1 ENHRY, CDR2 SYGVKD. This CDR3 spans 13 amino acids. In DNA, the CDR3 is TGTGCCATCAGTGAGTCCGCCTACTATGGCTACACCTTC. It translates to CAISESAYYGYTF.

The J gene is TRBJ1-2, the V gene TRBV5-1; no clear D. The germline gives CDR1 SGHRS, CDR2 YFSETQ. V gave up 0 bases and J gave up 8 bases, with 14 bases separating them. The CDR3 has 14 amino acids. CDR3: CASSLGGVDDGYTF. CDR3 DNA: TGCGCCAGCAGCTTGGGTGGGGTGGACGACGGCTACACCTTC.

The chain links TRBV6-2 or TRBV6-3 to TRBJ2-2, with TRBD1 identical over 7 bases. The germline V gene has CDR1 MNHEY and CDR2 SVGEGT. V trimming: 7 bases; J trimming: 5 bases; junction bases outside the gene matches: 7. This CDR3 contains 14 residues. As DNA, the CDR3 is TGTGCCAGCAATCGGGACAGTGGGACCGGGGAGCTGTTTTTT. Its translation is CASNRDSGTGELFF.

The chain couples TRBV12-3 or TRBV12-4 to TRBJ1-2, with D maybe TRBD1 (5 bases). Deletions cut 3 bases from V and 3 bases from J, with 8 bases between. The CDR3 sequence is 13 residues long. Here the CDR3 reads CASSLGGYYGYTF. Written as DNA, the CDR3 is TGTGCCAGCAGTTTGGGGGGATACTATGGCTACACCTTC.

This clonotype has more than one count but fewer than ten. The chain employs TRBV7-9 and TRBJ1-1, with TRBD1 matching 8 bases. Germline V CDR1 and CDR2: SEHNR, FQNEAQ (reference sequence). The CDR3 covers 14 residues. V lost 9 bases and J lost 6; bases outside the gene matches: 12. CDR3 protein: CASKPGQGGPEAFF. The DNA for the CDR3 is TGTGCCAGTAAACCCGGACAGGGAGGGCCTGAAGCTTTCTTT.

J is TRBJ2-1 and V is TRBV7-9, with 7 bases lining up with TRBD2. The CDR3 covers 15 residues. Unmatched junction bases numbered 9, after V lost 6 bases and J lost 4 bases. Germline values: CDR1 SEHNR, CDR2 FQNEAQ (reference sequence). The chain's CDR3 is CASSPRASGYNEQFF. The CDR3 DNA follows: TGTGCCAGCAGTCCTAGGGCTAGCGGTTACAATGAGCAGTTCTTC.

The genes are TRBV4-1 and TRBJ1-1; no definite D call. The V end was cut by 0 bases, the J end by 10 bases, with 15 bases between. Germline V CDR1 and CDR2: MGHRA, YSYEKL. The CDR3 consists of 14 residues. CDR3 DNA sequence: TGCGCCAGCAGCCAAGATTTGACACGGCTTTTAGCTTTCTTT. Encoded protein: CASSQDLTRLLAFF.

This sequence joins TRBV6-1 and TRBJ2-7, with a tentative D call TRBD1 (6 bases). V was clipped by 6 bases and J by 0 bases, with 15 bases between them. CDR1 is MNHNS and CDR2 is SASEGT in the germline V gene. The CDR3 runs 15 residues. CDR3 sequence: CASSERAGDSYEQYF. The CDR3 DNA reads as TGTGCCAGCAGCGAACGTGCAGGGGACTCCTACGAGCAGTACTTC.

The chain employs TRBV6-5 and TRBJ1-1; D possibly corresponds to TRBD1 (6 bases). Germline V gene lookup returns CDR1 MNHEY and CDR2 SVGAGI. The CDR3 totals 16 residues. Trimming shortened V by 4 bases and J by 10 bases, and 25 bases separated the two germline ends. CDR3 residues: CASSSNPGTPEDLAFF. CDR3 coding DNA: TGTGCCAGCAGTTCAAACCCCGGGACACCGGAGGATTTAGCTTTCTTT.

This clonotype has ten or more counts. The genes are TRBV5-1 and TRBJ1-1; D call uncertain. CDR3 length: 13 residues. The V gene's germline CDR1 is SGHRS and CDR2 YFSETQ. V lost 6 bases and J lost 0, with 9 bases in between. The CDR3 coding sequence is TGCGCCAGCACCTCGGACTTGAACACTGAAGCTTTCTTT. Translation gives CASTSDLNTEAFF. Combining the CDR3 with reference TRBV5-1 and TRBJ1-1 gives the whole variable domain KAGVTQTPRYLIKTRGQQVTLSCSPISGHRSVSWYQQTPGQGLQFLFEYFSETQRNKGNFPGRFSGRQFSNSRSEMNVSTLELGDSALYLCASTSDLNTEAFFGQGTRLTVV.

The V and J genes are TRBV20-1 and TRBJ2-7; 8 bases fit TRBD2. Germline values: CDR1 DFQATT, CDR2 SNEGSKA (reference sequence). The CDR3 spans 14 residues. J lost 0 bases, V lost 6 bases, and 7 bases had no gene match. DNA of the CDR3: TGCAGTGCCGAGACTAGCGAGAGCTCCTACGAGCAGTACTTC. It yields the protein CSAETSESSYEQYF.

In its sample, this clonotype was seen a few times. The gene calls are TRBV4-2 and TRBJ1-6; D is undetermined. CDR3 length: 17 amino acids. The V and J ends lost 0 bases and 10 bases respectively, with 19 bases between them. Germline V CDR1 and CDR2: LGHNA, YNFKEQ. CDR3: CASSQETVSDQYSPLHF. DNA of the CDR3: TGTGCCAGCAGCCAAGAAACCGTATCAGATCAGTACTCACCCCTCCACTTT.

The chain recombines TRBV10-3 with TRBJ1-4; D uncertain. CDR1 is ENHRY and CDR2 is SYGVKD in the germline V gene. Between the trimmed V and J ends, which lost 10 bases and 2 bases, there was a span of 11 bases. The CDR3 covers 13 residues. This chain's CDR3 is CASRTVTNEKLFF. As DNA, the CDR3 is TGTGCCAGCCGTACAGTTACTAATGAAAAACTGTTTTTT.

This clonotype was recorded at least ten times. Since no conserved phenylalanine or tryptophan closes the CDR3, a read error is the likely cause. The chain has TRBV6-1 and TRBJ1-6; weak D call: TRBD1 (6 bases). Germline V CDR1 and CDR2: MNHNS, SASEGT. This CDR3 spans 17 amino acids. The V end was cut by 6 bases, the J end by 0 bases, with 15 bases between. In nucleotides, the CDR3 is TGTGCCAGCAGAGGTCAGGGGATCGACTCCTATAATTCACCCCTCCACTCT. Its translation is CASRGQGIDSYNSPLHS.

The rearrangement joins TRBV28 to TRBJ1-6; 9 bases fit TRBD1. Germline V gene data show CDR1 as MDHEN and CDR2 as SYDVKM. The CDR3 is 13 residues long. The trim removed 8 bases at V and 7 bases at J, leaving 3 bases unmatched. CDR3 sequence (DNA): TGTGCCAGCGGGACAGGGAGGAATTCACCCCTCCACTTT. Translation: CASGTGRNSPLHF. Using reference TRBV28 and TRBJ1-6 for the parts outside the CDR3, the full variable domain is DVKVTQSSRYLVKRTGEKVFLECVQDMDHENMFWYRQDPGLGLRLIYFSYDVKMKEKGDIPEGYSVSREKKERFSLILESASTNQTSMYLCASGTGRNSPLHFGNGTRLTVT.

This rearrangement joins TRBV29-1 to TRBJ2-1; 7 positions agree with TRBD2. This CDR3 region has 17 residues. From germline, CDR1 is SQVTM and CDR2 ANQGSEA. J gave up 7 bases and V 4 bases, and 19 bases lay outside the gene matches. The CDR3 nucleotides are TGCAGCGTTGTCTGGATAAGCGGGAAGACCTCGTTAAATGAGCAGTTCTTC. Translation gives CSVVWISGKTSLNEQFF.

The chain recombines TRBV3-1 with TRBJ2-2; 10 bases align to TRBD2. Trimming removed 1 base from V and 3 bases from J; junction bases left unmatched: 2. CDR1 is LGHDT and CDR2 is YNNKEL in the germline V gene (reference sequence). CDR3 length: 16 amino acids. The CDR3 is CASSQASGGYTGELFF. CDR3 DNA: TGTGCCAGCAGCCAAGCTAGCGGGGGTTACACCGGGGAGCTGTTTTTT. Full variable domain (outside the CDR3, taken from reference TRBV3-1 and TRBJ2-2): DTAVSQTPKYLVTQMGNDKSIKCEQNLGHDTMYWYKQDSKKFLKIMFSYNNKELIINETVPNRFSPKSPDKAHLNLHINSLELGDSAVYFCASSQASGGYTGELFFGEGSRLTVL.